One and the same sample provided the 2 T cell receptor beta chains below, sequenced in a study of technical replicates of blood from a few donors. The protocol was immunoSEQ multiplex PCR, while the TCRdb copy is restricted to in-frame clones and leaves out a portion. This sample yields under 85,000 clones, of which 85% to 95% are seen a single time; 0.35% to 0.45% belongs to the top ten. Sequencing was carried out using T cells isolated from PBMCs. The receptors stem from a human donor in good health.

This clone was recorded only once. V usage is TRBV10-1 and J usage is TRBJ2-1, with 9 bases lining up with TRBD2. CDR1 and CDR2 from the germline V gene are WNHNN and SYGVQD (reference sequence). The junction had 8 bases not matched to a gene; V was cut back by 2 bases and J by 12 bases. The CDR3 sequence is 14 residues long. The CDR3 sequence is CASSEDRAGGSQFF. The CDR3 DNA reads TGCGCCAGCAGTGAGGATCGAGCGGGAGGTTCGCAGTTCTTC.

The chain carries TRBV27 and TRBJ2-7; maybe TRBD2 (5 bases). The CDR3 length is 13 residues. Germline values: CDR1 MNHEY, CDR2 SMNVEV (reference sequence). V lost 0 bases to trimming and J lost 7 bases, with 10 bases between them. Here the CDR3 reads CASSLSREDEQYF. Written as DNA, the CDR3 is TGTGCCAGCAGTTTATCGAGGGAAGATGAGCAGTACTTC.